This T cell receptor (beta chain) was sequenced for a study of T cell responses to AZD1222 COVID-19 vaccine. Trimming cost V 7 bases and J 6 bases, with 13 bases left between them. CDR1 and CDR2 (germline): SNHLY, FYNNEI. The CDR3 contains 13 residues. Data came from immunoSEQ multiplex PCR; TCRdb stores just in-frame clones and leaves some out. The sample shows about 140,000 clones, just under 95% of them seen only once. The sample in question was peripheral blood, obtained 28 days after the second AZD1222 dose. The receptor was derived from an adult who received the AZD1222 COVID-19 vaccine. The chain uses TRBV2 and TRBJ1-5, with D perhaps matching TRBD1 (5 bases). DNA of the CDR3: TGTGCCAGCAAAATTGACAGCGGTCAGCCCCAGCATTTT. Its translation: CASKIDSGQPQHF.